This T cell receptor (beta chain) was obtained from a study of T cells in Graves' hyperthyroidism and ophthalmopathy. On the study more broadly: The blood sample was taken at first diagnosis, before treatment began.

V dropped 2 bases and J dropped 5 bases, with 16 bases sitting between them. Germline CDR1 is SGHVS and CDR2 is FQNEAQ. The CDR3 covers 16 residues. General observations from the study: A model built on 13 V-J features separated ophthalmopathy from stable hyperthyroidism.

The investigators amplified TCR beta CDR3 regions from RNA transcripts. TCR CDR3 underwent first-round RT-PCR with the HTBI primer set. TCRdb re-called the multiplex PCR reads with MiXCR, one entry per CDR3 protein. The repertoire holds 33,000 or so distinct CDR3 sequences, with 49% as singletons. This clonotype counts as medium-sized. Its target is not known. The chain has TRBV7-8 and TRBJ1-3; D gene uncertain. This sequence originates from a woman between 45 and 60 years old with Graves' hyperthyroidism that later progressed to Graves' ophthalmopathy. The sample taken for sequencing was blood. In DNA form, the CDR3 reads TGTGCCAGCAGCTTAATGGGGTCGGGAGTCCGAAACACCATATATTTT. Translated, it gives CASSLMGSGVRNTIYF.